Described below is a single TCR beta chain sequence and its context. This clone appeared a single time. Its antigen has not been determined. The record has no base qualities; no much larger clone is one base away. Genomic DNA was extracted, and the immunoSEQ Platform was used to amplify TCRbeta CDR3 regions from that DNA. Multiplex PCR, high-throughput sequencing and a vendor bioinformatics pipeline were combined in the immunoSEQ assay. The original methods were these. Non-productive sequences and CDR3s shorter than 4 amino acids were excluded, and clonotype frequencies were recalculated for each sample. In immunoSEQ Analyzer 2.0, shared clonotypes were identified as those with identical CDR3 amino acid, V gene and J gene sequences. Repertoire overlap was normalized by dividing shared clonotype counts by the product of both clone-set sizes, with the result scaled by 1000 into arbitrary units. TCRdb limited this immuneACCESS table to in-frame rearrangements with V and J called. A share of clones is missing; checked studies link under half to unresolved V genes, and the rest is unexplained. V and J calls and clone size come straight from that table; D and trimming were deduced from the DNA. The sample has about 42,000 clones on record, 82% of them singletons. The ten most abundant clones make up 0.9% to 1.3% of the sample.

Autoproliferating (CFSEdim) and non-proliferating (CFSEhi) T cell fractions were sequenced separately after stimulus-free culture of CFSE-labeled PBMCs. Altogether, about 5.5x10^7 CFSE-labeled PBMCs were kept in culture for roughly 7 days with no stimulus, after which the replicate wells were combined. Labeling of PBMCs used approximately 0.5 uM CFSE, and the cells were then grown in serum-free AIM-V medium with no exogenous stimuli added. PBMCs were obtained by Ficoll density gradient centrifugation and kept cryopreserved until use. Using a FACSAria III, live 7-AAD-negative cells were sorted, then washed with PBS and stored frozen at -80 degrees C as dry pellets. Trimming removed 5 bases from V and 1 base from J; the gene matches leave 3 bases unexplained. The CDR3 runs 15 amino acids, cysteine and phenylalanine included. Just the 45-base CDR3 DNA is kept, in frame starting at base 1. From the germline V gene (reference sequence), CDR1 is WNHNN and CDR2 is SYGVQD.

This entry comes from a study of memory B cells and T cells in multiple sclerosis (dated by TCRdb to between 2017 and 2018). General notes on the study: In multiple sclerosis patients, the study set the TCR beta repertoires of autoproliferating peripheral T cells against those of T cells infiltrating brain lesions. Two multiple sclerosis patients, for whom either brain lesions at autopsy or brain-infiltrating cells from biopsy were available, were included in TCR sequencing. Paper-wide results and their limitations: Because clone-set sizes varied across compartments, the counts of shared clonotypes were affected, making normalization necessary.

The sequence was collected from a human donor with multiple sclerosis. The sequencing sample was made of PBMCs from blood kept in culture. The sequence is built from TRBV10-1 and TRBJ2-2, and TRBD2 matches 8 of the central bases. The nucleotides are TGCGCCAGCAGTTTTAGCGGGATGAACACCGGGGAGCTGTTTTTT. Its amino acids are CASSFSGMNTGELFF.